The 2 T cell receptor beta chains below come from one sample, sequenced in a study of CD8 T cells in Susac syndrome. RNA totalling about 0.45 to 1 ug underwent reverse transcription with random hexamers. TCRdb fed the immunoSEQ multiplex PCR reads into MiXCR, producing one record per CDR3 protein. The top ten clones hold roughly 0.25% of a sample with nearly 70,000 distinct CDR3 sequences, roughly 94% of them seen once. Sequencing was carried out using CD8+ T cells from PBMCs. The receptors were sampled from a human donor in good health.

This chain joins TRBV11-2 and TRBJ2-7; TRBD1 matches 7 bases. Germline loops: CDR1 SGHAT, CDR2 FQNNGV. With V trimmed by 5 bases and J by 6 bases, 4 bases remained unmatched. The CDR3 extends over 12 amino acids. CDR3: CASSPRTGEQYF. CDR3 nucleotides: TGTGCCAGCAGCCCTCGGACAGGCGAGCAGTACTTC.

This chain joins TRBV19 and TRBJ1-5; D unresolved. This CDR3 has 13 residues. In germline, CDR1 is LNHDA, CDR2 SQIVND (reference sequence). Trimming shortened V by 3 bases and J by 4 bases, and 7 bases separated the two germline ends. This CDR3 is CASSIPGNQPQHF. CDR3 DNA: TGTGCCAGTAGTATCCCCGGGAATCAGCCCCAGCATTTT.